The present T cell receptor (beta chain) was sequenced within a study of lymphopenia after photon versus proton radiotherapy. The CDR3 covers 15 residues. The germline V and J ends were trimmed by 0 bases and 1 base, with 9 bases remaining between them. The germline V gene has CDR1 LNHDA and CDR2 SQIVND (reference sequence). Clones were read by immunoSEQ multiplex PCR, and TCRdb kept only the in-frame ones, dropping some. The table has some 64,000 clones, around 90% seen once; the top ten hold over 10%. This TCR derives from a man older than 75 with esophageal cancer. V gene TRBV19 combines with J gene TRBJ2-5; D possibly corresponds to TRBD2 (5 bases). The source material was peripheral blood, sampled from a patient treated with proton-based radiotherapy. The CDR3 DNA reads as TGTGCCAGTAGTATAGACGCGGGTAGCCAAGAGACCCAGTACTTC. Protein product: CASSIDAGSQETQYF.